These 26 T cell receptor beta chains were sequenced from one sample in a study of blood T cell repertoires in COVID-19. Using immunoSEQ multiplex PCR, the repertoire was profiled, and TCRdb retains in-frame clones only, with some absent. This sample has more than 55,000 clones; roughly 80% occur once, and the top ten carry roughly a tenth. Specimen: peripheral blood. These receptors all come from a woman aged 80 or older with acute or convalescent COVID-19.

V is TRBV11-2 and J is TRBJ2-2; TRBD2 matches at 10 bases. Germline CDR1 reads SGHAT; CDR2 reads FQNNGV. V dropped 6 bases and J dropped 3; count of bases not matched to a gene: 7. CDR3 length: 16 residues. CDR3 region: CASSFSGGADTGELFF. CDR3 nucleotide sequence: TGTGCCAGCAGTTTCAGCGGGGGGGCGGACACCGGGGAGCTGTTTTTT. Full variable domain (remainder filled in from reference TRBV11-2 and TRBJ2-2): EAGVAQSPRYKIIEKRQSVAFWCNPISGHATLYWYQQILGQGPKLLIQFQNNGVVDDSQLPKDRFSAERLKGVDSTLKIQPAKLEDSAVYLCASSFSGGADTGELFFGEGSRLTVL.

J is TRBJ1-5 and V is TRBV18; 8 nucleotides agree with TRBD1. This CDR3 is built from 16 residues. Germline CDR1 KGHSH, CDR2 LQKENI. With 3 bases clipped from V and 6 bases from J, the junction kept 10 bases outside the gene matches. The CDR3 spells CASSPLRRGLSQPQHF. The CDR3 DNA reads TGTGCCAGCTCACCTCTTCGCAGGGGGCTCAGTCAGCCCCAGCATTTT.

This clone appeared once. The rearrangement uses TRBV4-1 and TRBJ2-3; D not certain. Trimming pared 3 bases from V and 2 bases from J, leaving 6 bases between. Germline V gene lookup returns CDR1 MGHRA and CDR2 YSYEKL. CDR3 length: 13 amino acids. This CDR3 is CASSQQITDTQYF. CDR3 in DNA: TGCGCCAGCAGCCAGCAGATCACAGATACGCAGTATTTT.

CDR3 bases: TGTGCCAGCAGCCCACAGGGACGCGGGGAGACCCAGTACTTC. It specifies CASSPQGRGETQYF. The V and J genes are TRBV7-3 and TRBJ2-5; D might be TRBD1 (6 bases). CDR3 length equals 14 residues. CDR1 and CDR2 from the germline V gene are SGHTA and FQGTGA. Deletions cut 5 bases from V and 5 bases from J, with 15 bases between. Full variable domain (remainder filled in from reference TRBV7-3 and TRBJ2-5): GAGVSQTPSNKVTEKGKYVELRCDPISGHTALYWYRQSLGQGPEFLIYFQGTGAADDSGLPNDRFFAVRPEGSVSTLKIQRTERGDSAVYLCASSPQGRGETQYFGPGTRLLVL.

The chain couples TRBV14 to TRBJ1-5, with 8 positions matching TRBD1. This CDR3 region has 18 residues. Losses at the gene ends were 1 base for V and 0 bases for J; bases not matched to a gene: 8. Germline V gene data show CDR1 as SGHDN and CDR2 as FVKESK. CDR3 in DNA: TGTGCCAGCAGCCAAGGCCCGGGACAGGAGGTTAGCAATCAGCCCCAGCATTTT. It yields the protein CASSQGPGQEVSNQPQHF.

This clone has a handful of counts. The chain carries TRBV9 and TRBJ1-6, with 7 bases fitting TRBD1. Per the germline V gene, CDR1 is SGDLS and CDR2 is YYNGEE. This CDR3 is built from 15 residues. The V gene end was trimmed by 3 bases and the J gene end by 6 bases; junction bases not matched to a gene: 6. The CDR3 loop reads CASSAATGPNSPLHF. Written as DNA, the CDR3 is TGTGCCAGCAGCGCAGCGACAGGGCCTAATTCACCCCTCCACTTT.

The V gene is TRBV10-1, the J gene TRBJ2-3; 12 nucleotides match TRBD2. The ends lost 2 bases at V and 6 bases at J; junction bases unmatched: 6. The V gene's germline CDR1 is WNHNN and CDR2 SYGVQD (reference sequence). This CDR3 has 16 amino acids. The CDR3 bases are TGCGCCAGCAGTGAGCCCACTAGCGGGGGGACCGATACGCAGTATTTT. It encodes CASSEPTSGGTDTQYF.

The chain is built from TRBV14 and TRBJ2-3; TRBD2 agrees at 15 bases. Germline assignment: CDR1 SGHDN and CDR2 FVKESK. The CDR3 runs 17 residues. V dropped 4 bases and J dropped 8; count of bases not matched to a gene: 10. Here the CDR3 DNA reads TGTGCCAGCAGCCTTCTGCGGACTAGCGGGGGGGCAGGTACGCAGTATTTT. This encodes CASSLLRTSGGAGTQYF.

The genes are TRBV19 and TRBJ1-3; D is possibly TRBD1 (5 bases). The germline gives CDR1 LNHDA, CDR2 SQIVND (reference sequence). The CDR3 loop spans 14 amino acids. V dropped 1 base and J dropped 8 bases, with 12 bases sitting between them. The CDR3 nucleotides read TGTGCCAGTAGTATAGGACAGAGGAAGGACACCATATATTTT. Encoded protein: CASSIGQRKDTIYF.

The rearrangement links TRBV19 to TRBJ2-2, with TRBD1 identical over 8 bases. V dropped 6 bases and J dropped 6; count of bases not matched to a gene: 9. The CDR3 extends over 15 amino acids. Germline CDR1 is LNHDA and CDR2 is SQIVND (reference sequence). CDR3 DNA sequence: TGTGCCAGTAGCACTAGAACAGGGGGGTCCGGGGAGCTGTTTTTT. Protein: CASSTRTGGSGELFF.

The V gene is TRBV19, the J gene TRBJ2-1, with 10 bases that match TRBD2. The CDR3 consists of 17 residues. Germline CDR1 reads LNHDA; CDR2 reads SQIVND (reference sequence). J was trimmed by 8 bases and V by 5 bases; bases with no gene match: 15. CDR3 nucleotide sequence: TGTGCCAGTAGTGAAGGCCGATTAAGCGGGGGGGCTGATGAGCAGTTCTTC. Amino acid sequence: CASSEGRLSGGADEQFF.

The chain combines TRBV27 with TRBJ1-2; D is uncertain. The CDR3 is made up of 15 amino acids. The germline V gene encodes CDR1 MNHEY and CDR2 SMNVEV (reference sequence). V was clipped by 0 bases and J by 1 base, with 9 bases between them. The CDR3 spells CASSLSAGSNYGYTF. As DNA, the CDR3 is TGTGCCAGCAGTTTATCGGCGGGGAGTAACTATGGCTACACCTTC.

The chain couples TRBV13 to TRBJ2-3; possibly TRBD2 for D (7 bases). Germline CDR1 is PRHDT and CDR2 is FYEKMQ (reference sequence). The V end was cut by 5 bases, the J end by 0 bases, with 12 bases between. CDR3 length: 15 amino acids. CDR3 DNA sequence: TGTGCCAGCAGCCCGCGGGGGCGAAGCACAGATACGCAGTATTTT. It yields the protein CASSPRGRSTDTQYF.

This clone was detected a few times. The chain combines TRBV19 with TRBJ1-6; no reliable D call. Between the trimmed V and J ends, which lost 1 base and 0 bases, there was a span of 10 bases. Germline CDR1 is LNHDA and CDR2 is SQIVND (reference sequence). The CDR3 contains 17 residues. CDR3 sequence reads: CASSIGTGSSYNSPLHF. Written as DNA, the CDR3 is TGTGCCAGTAGTATAGGAACGGGGAGCTCCTATAATTCACCCCTCCACTTT.

A few counts support this clone. V is TRBV19 and J is TRBJ1-3, with 7 bases matching TRBD1. The trim removed 5 bases at V and 3 bases at J, leaving 7 bases unmatched. The CDR3 sequence is 15 residues long. Germline V gene sequence: CDR1 LNHDA, CDR2 SQIVND (reference sequence). The CDR3 bases are TGTGCCAGTAGTCCGCACAGGGGTAATGGAAACACCATATATTTT. As protein: CASSPHRGNGNTIYF.

The V gene is TRBV15, the J gene TRBJ2-7, with TRBD2 matching 8 bases. Germline V gives CDR1 LNHNV, CDR2 YYDKDF (reference sequence). The CDR3 covers 17 residues. The J segment lost 0 bases and the V segment lost 2 bases, leaving 9 bases of the junction unmatched. The CDR3 protein is CATSRPPGGISSYEQYF. The CDR3 DNA is TGTGCCACCAGCAGACCACCGGGGGGGATAAGCTCCTACGAGCAGTACTTC. Using reference TRBV15 and TRBJ2-7 for the parts outside the CDR3, the full variable domain is DAMVIQNPRYQVTQFGKPVTLSCSQTLNHNVMYWYQQKSSQAPKLLFHYYDKDFNNEADTPDNFQSRRPNTSFCFLDIRSPGLGDTAMYLCATSRPPGGISSYEQYFGPGTRLTVT.

J is TRBJ2-5 and V is TRBV6-5; tentatively, D is TRBD1 (5 bases). Trimming left V 0 bases short and J 5 bases short, with 10 bases between. Germline V lookup: CDR1 MNHEY, CDR2 SVGAGI. CDR3 length equals 14 residues. CDR3 amino acids: CASSYSQGRETQYF. DNA for the CDR3: TGTGCCAGCAGTTACTCCCAGGGTAGGGAGACCCAGTACTTC.

The rearrangement links TRBV6-5 to TRBJ1-2; weak D call: TRBD1 (6 bases). The CDR3 runs to 14 residues. Per the germline V gene, CDR1 is MNHEY and CDR2 is SVGAGI. The ends were cut back, 2 bases at V and 8 bases at J, with 15 bases in the middle. This chain's CDR3 is CASSYATGRRGYTF. The CDR3 DNA sequence: TGTGCCAGCAGTTACGCTACAGGGCGCCGGGGCTACACCTTC.

The chain has TRBV6-2 or TRBV6-3 and TRBJ2-1, with 10 bases aligning to TRBD2. The J segment lost 7 bases and the V segment lost 10 bases, leaving 13 bases of the junction unmatched. Per the germline V gene, CDR1 is MNHEY and CDR2 is SVGEGT. The CDR3 has 15 amino acids. The CDR3 DNA sequence: TGTGCCACCCGCCCTAGCGGGGGATTGTGGAATGAGCAGTTCTTC. It codes for CATRPSGGLWNEQFF.

The V gene is TRBV11-3, the J gene TRBJ2-1; 11 nucleotides line up with TRBD1. J lost 7 bases, V lost 5 bases, and 4 bases had no gene match. The CDR3 covers 14 residues. Germline lookup yields CDR1 SGHNT and CDR2 YENEEA. The CDR3, as DNA: TGTGCCAGCAGCACCGGACAGGGGGCGAATGAGCAGTTCTTC. Translated: CASSTGQGANEQFF.

V and J are TRBV20-1 and TRBJ1-4; 10 nucleotides match TRBD1. After removal of 3 bases from V and 7 bases from J, the junction contained 2 bases not matched to a gene. The CDR3 contains 13 residues. In germline, CDR1 is DFQATT, CDR2 SNEGSKA (reference sequence). CDR3 sequence (DNA): TGCAGTGCTAGTGGACAGGGGGGTGAAAAACTGTTTTTT. Its translation is CSASGQGGEKLFF.

The chain recombines TRBV10-1 with TRBJ2-1; 9 nucleotides line up with TRBD2. The CDR3 runs to 13 residues. Germline CDR1 reads WNHNN; CDR2 reads SYGVQD (reference sequence). With 1 base clipped from V and 12 bases from J, the junction kept 4 bases outside the gene matches. The CDR3 nucleotides read TGCGCCAGCAGTGAGTGGGGAGCGGGGGGGCAGTTCTTC. This sequence encodes CASSEWGAGGQFF.

A few counts support this clone. The chain recombines TRBV5-1 with TRBJ2-3, with TRBD2 as a possible D gene (5 bases). CDR1 SGHRS and CDR2 YFSETQ come from the germline V gene. V dropped 0 bases and J dropped 0 bases, with 5 bases sitting between them. This CDR3 has 14 residues. CDR3 in DNA: TGCGCCAGCAGCTTGGGGACTAGCACAGATACGCAGTATTTT. Amino acids: CASSLGTSTDTQYF.

This clone was found a few times. This chain links TRBV20-1 with TRBJ2-1, with 12 bases lining up with TRBD2. V lost 3 bases and J lost 5; bases outside the gene matches: 14. CDR1 and CDR2 (germline): DFQATT, SNEGSKA (reference sequence). CDR3 length: 18 residues. The CDR3 spells CSASYNPLAGGLDNEQFF. Written as DNA, the CDR3 is TGCAGTGCTAGTTATAACCCTCTAGCGGGGGGGCTGGACAATGAGCAGTTCTTC.

J is TRBJ2-2 and V is TRBV3-1 (or the pseudogene TRBV3-2), with 11 bases identical to TRBD2. The CDR3 is 15 amino acids. J gave up 5 bases and V 4 bases, and 3 bases lay outside the gene matches. CDR1 is LGHDT, CDR2 YNNKEL, per germline (reference sequence). CDR3 protein: CASSPWTSGTGELFF. CDR3 DNA sequence: TGTGCCAGCAGCCCATGGACTAGCGGGACCGGGGAGCTGTTTTTT.

This chain uses TRBV9 with TRBJ2-7; 7 positions agree with TRBD1. The CDR3 sequence is 15 residues long. Germline V gives CDR1 SGDLS, CDR2 YYNGEE. With 0 bases clipped from V and 0 bases from J, the junction kept 3 bases outside the gene matches. The CDR3 loop reads CASSVAAGGSYEQYF. CDR3 sequence (DNA): TGTGCCAGCAGCGTAGCGGCAGGGGGCTCCTACGAGCAGTACTTC.